These T cell receptor beta chains were read from a single sample in a study of CD8+CD57+ T cells in acquired aplastic anemia. TCRdb passed the reads through MiXCR, listing each CDR3 protein once. The sample has over 150,000 distinct CDR3 sequences, roughly 49% seen once. Sequences were obtained from sorted CD4+, CD8+, or CD8+CD57+ T cells (not recorded which) from PBMCs. The receptors shown here come from a human donor with aplastic anemia. Both conserved end residues are part of each CDR3. A D gene is named only where the DNA matches it firmly. Rows may omit the clone size; those that give it use once, few, many or a size class.

j_call clone_size v_call d_call cdr3_nt cdr3_aa
TRBJ2-2 many TRBV7-9 . TGTGCCAGCAGCTTTCGAACCGGGGAGCTGTTTTTT CASSFRTGELFF
TRBJ1-2 . TRBV29-1 . TGCAGCGTTGGAGGGCAGGGGAGCGGCTATGGCTACACCTTC CSVGGQGSGYGYTF
TRBJ2-7 many TRBV5-4 TRBD2 TGTGCCAGCAGCTCCCGACTAGCGGGGACCTCCTACGAGCAGTACTTC CASSSRLAGTSYEQYF
TRBJ1-2 many TRBV13 TRBD1 TGTGCCAGCAGCCCGGGGACAGGTTTTCTTTATGGCTACACCTTC CASSPGTGFLYGYTF
TRBJ2-1 . TRBV11-2 TRBD1 TGTGCCAGCAGCTTAGATTCTGGACAGGGGGCACTTAATGAGCAGTTCTTC CASSLDSGQGALNEQFF
TRBJ2-3 once TRBV20-1 . TGCAGTGTCGTCACAGATACGCAGTATTTT CSVVTDTQYF
TRBJ2-7 . TRBV20-1 TRBD2 TGCAGTGCTTGGACTAGTCAGAGCTCCTACGAGCAGTACTTC CSAWTSQSSYEQYF
TRBJ2-5 . TRBV7-3 . TGTGCCAGCAGCTTATCTCGGTTGGGAGAGACCCAGTACTTC CASSLSRLGETQYF
TRBJ2-2 . TRBV7-3 . TGTGCCAGCAGCTTAAAGAGCACCGGGGAGCTGTTTTTT CASSLKSTGELFF
TRBJ2-1 . TRBV19 . TGTGCCAGTAGTACCCCAGAGAATTCCTACAATGAGCAGTTCTTC CASSTPENSYNEQFF
TRBJ2-5 many TRBV5-1 TRBD2 TGCGCCAGCAGCTTGGGACTAGCGGGGTACCAAGAGACCCAGTACTTC CASSLGLAGYQETQYF
TRBJ1-1 . TRBV5-1 . TGCGCCAGCAGTCCGGACAGCGATGAAGCTTTCTTT CASSPDSDEAFF
TRBJ2-5 . TRBV14 . TGTGCCAGCAGCCAGGCCCTGGGGGCGCAAGAGACCCAGTACTTC CASSQALGAQETQYF
TRBJ2-3 . TRBV20-1 TRBD1 TGCAGTGCTAGAGCCTCCCCGGGACAGGGTGCGACAGATACGCAGTATTTT CSARASPGQGATDTQYF
TRBJ1-1 once TRBV7-3 TRBD1 TGTGCCAGCAGCATACCGGGACAGGGAGAAGCTTTCTTT CASSIPGQGEAFF